The T cell receptor (beta chain) described here comes from a study of blood T cell repertoires in COVID-19. The wider study: Material from acute and convalescent COVID-19 was sourced from the United States, Italy and Spain. From T cells, B-cell-depleted T cells, or PBMCs came the material, which was cDNA or gDNA.

Trimming took 1 base from V and 3 from J; bases not matched to a gene: 2. The CDR3 sequence is 16 residues long. The V gene's germline CDR1 is LGHNA and CDR2 YNFKEQ. Source study methods: The authors estimated nucleated cell counts from reference gene primer amplification. Measured with immunoSEQ multiplex PCR; TCRdb has only the in-frame clones, and not every one. V and J calls and clone size are those listed in that table; D and trimming were worked out from the DNA. Seen here are over 150,000 clones, around nine tenths observed once, and the top ten hold approximately 10%. Seattle patient enrollment occurred during active infection, with longitudinal follow-up thereafter.

The receptor was isolated from a woman in her 70s with COVID-19, enrolled during active disease. Sequenced input: peripheral blood. The chain is built from TRBV4-2 and TRBJ2-3; 12 bases match TRBD2. CDR3 DNA sequence: TGTGCCAGCAGCCAAGCTAGCGGGGGGGTAACAGATACGCAGTATTTT. The encoded protein is CASSQASGGVTDTQYF.